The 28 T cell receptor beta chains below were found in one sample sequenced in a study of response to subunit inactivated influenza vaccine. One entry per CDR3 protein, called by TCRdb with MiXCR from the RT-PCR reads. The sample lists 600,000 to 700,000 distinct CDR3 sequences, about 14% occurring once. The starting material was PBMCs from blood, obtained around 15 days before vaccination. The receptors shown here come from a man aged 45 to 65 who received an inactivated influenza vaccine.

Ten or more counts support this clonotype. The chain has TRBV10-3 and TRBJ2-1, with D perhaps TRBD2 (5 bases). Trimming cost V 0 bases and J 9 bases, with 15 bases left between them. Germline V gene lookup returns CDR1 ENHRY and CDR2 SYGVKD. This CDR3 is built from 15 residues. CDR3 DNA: TGTGCCATCAGTGAGTCTTCTTGGGAGTCGGGTGAGCAGTTCTTC. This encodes CAISESSWESGEQFF.

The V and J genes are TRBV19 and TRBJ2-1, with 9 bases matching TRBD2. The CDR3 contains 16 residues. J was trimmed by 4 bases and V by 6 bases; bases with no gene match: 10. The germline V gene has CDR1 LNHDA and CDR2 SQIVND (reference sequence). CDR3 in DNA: TGTGCCAGTAGGCGGGAGGGGGCGGAGGCTTACAATGAGCAGTTCTTC. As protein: CASRREGAEAYNEQFF.

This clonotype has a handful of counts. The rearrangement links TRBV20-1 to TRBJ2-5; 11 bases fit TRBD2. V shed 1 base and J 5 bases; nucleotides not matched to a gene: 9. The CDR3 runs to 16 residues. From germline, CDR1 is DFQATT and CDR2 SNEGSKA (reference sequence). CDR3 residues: CSARGGLAGGLETQYF. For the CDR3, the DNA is TGCAGTGCTAGAGGAGGGTTAGCGGGAGGGTTGGAGACCCAGTACTTC.

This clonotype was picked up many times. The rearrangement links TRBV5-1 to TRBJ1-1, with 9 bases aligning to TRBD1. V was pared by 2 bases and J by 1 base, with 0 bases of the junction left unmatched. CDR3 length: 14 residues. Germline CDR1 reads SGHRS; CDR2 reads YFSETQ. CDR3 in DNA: TGCGCCAGCAGCTTACAGGGGGCGAACACTGAAGCTTTCTTT. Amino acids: CASSLQGANTEAFF.

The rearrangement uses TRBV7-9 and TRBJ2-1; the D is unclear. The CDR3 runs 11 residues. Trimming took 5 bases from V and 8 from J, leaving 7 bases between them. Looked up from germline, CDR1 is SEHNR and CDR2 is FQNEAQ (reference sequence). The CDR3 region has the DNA TGTGCCAGCAGCCCAACATATGAGCAGTTCTTC. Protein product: CASSPTYEQFF.

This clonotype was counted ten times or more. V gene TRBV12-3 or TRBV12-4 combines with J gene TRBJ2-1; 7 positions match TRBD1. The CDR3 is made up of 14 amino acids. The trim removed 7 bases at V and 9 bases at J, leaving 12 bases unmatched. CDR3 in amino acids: CASTKGGSKGEQFF. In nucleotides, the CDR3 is TGTGCCAGCACAAAAGGGGGCTCAAAGGGTGAGCAGTTCTTC.

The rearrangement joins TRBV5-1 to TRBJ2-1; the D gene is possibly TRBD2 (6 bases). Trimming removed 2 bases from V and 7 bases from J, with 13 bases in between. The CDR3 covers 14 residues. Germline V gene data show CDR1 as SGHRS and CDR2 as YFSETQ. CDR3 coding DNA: TGCGCCAGCAGCTTACCGGAGGGACCTAATGAGCAGTTCTTC. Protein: CASSLPEGPNEQFF.

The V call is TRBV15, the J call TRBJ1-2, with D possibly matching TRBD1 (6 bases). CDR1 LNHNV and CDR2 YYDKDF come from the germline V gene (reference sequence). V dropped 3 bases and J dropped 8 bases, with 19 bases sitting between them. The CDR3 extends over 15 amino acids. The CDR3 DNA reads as TGTGCCACCAGCAGGGCCGGGACAAATGGATTCGGCTACACCTTC. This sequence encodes CATSRAGTNGFGYTF.

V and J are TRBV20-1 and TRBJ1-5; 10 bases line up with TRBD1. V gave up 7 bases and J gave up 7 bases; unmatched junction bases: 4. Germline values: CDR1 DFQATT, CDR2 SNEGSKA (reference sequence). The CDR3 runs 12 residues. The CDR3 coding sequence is TGCAGTGTTTGGGACAGGGGACAGCCCCAGCATTTT. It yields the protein CSVWDRGQPQHF.

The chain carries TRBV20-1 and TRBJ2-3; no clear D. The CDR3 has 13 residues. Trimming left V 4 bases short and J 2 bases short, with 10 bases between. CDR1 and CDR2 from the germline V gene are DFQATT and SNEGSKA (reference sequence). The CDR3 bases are TGCAGTGCTATAAGGCCTGACACAGATACGCAGTATTTT. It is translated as CSAIRPDTDTQYF.

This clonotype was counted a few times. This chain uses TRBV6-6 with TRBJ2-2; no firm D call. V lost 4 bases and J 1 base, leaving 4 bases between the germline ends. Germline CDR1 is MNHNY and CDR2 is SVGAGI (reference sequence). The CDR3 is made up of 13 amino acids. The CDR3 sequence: CASSWQNTGELFF. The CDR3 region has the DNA TGTGCCAGCAGTTGGCAGAACACCGGGGAGCTGTTTTTT.

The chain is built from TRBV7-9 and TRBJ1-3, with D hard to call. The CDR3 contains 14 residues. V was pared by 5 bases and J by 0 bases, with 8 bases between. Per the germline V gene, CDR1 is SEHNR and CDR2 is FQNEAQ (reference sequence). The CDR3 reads CASSIRRSGNTIYF. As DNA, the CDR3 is TGTGCCAGCAGCATCAGACGCTCTGGAAACACCATATATTTT.

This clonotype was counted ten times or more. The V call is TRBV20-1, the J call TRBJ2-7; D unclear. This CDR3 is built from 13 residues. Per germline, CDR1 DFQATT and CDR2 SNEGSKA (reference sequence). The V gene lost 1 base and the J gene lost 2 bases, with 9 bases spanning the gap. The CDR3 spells CSARAHGTYEQYF. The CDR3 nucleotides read TGCAGTGCTAGAGCCCACGGAACCTACGAGCAGTACTTC.

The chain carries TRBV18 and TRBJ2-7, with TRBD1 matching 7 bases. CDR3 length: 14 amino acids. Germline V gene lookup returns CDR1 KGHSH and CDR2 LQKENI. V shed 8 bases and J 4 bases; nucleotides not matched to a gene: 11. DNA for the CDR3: TGTGCCAGCCGGGACAGCGTCGGATATTACGAGCAGTACTTC. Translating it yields CASRDSVGYYEQYF.

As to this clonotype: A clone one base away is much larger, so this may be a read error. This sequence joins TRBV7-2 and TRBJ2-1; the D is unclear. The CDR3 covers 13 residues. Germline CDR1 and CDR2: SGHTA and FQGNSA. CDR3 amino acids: CASSFRRYNDQFF. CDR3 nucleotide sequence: TGTGCCAGCAGCTTCCGCAGATACAATGACCAGTTCTTC.

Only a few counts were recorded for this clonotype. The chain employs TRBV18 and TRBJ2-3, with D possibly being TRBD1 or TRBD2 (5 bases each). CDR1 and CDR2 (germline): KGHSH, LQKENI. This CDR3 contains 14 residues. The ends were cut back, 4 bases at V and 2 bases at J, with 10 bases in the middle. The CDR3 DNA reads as TGTGCCAGCTCACGGGGGAGTTACACAGATACGCAGTATTTT. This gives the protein CASSRGSYTDTQYF.

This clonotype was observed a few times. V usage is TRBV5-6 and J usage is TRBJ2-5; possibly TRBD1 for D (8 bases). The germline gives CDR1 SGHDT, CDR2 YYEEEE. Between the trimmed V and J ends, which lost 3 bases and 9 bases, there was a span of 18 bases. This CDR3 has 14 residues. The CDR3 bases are TGTGCCAGCAGCTCGCCGGACAGGGCGGGGGCCCAGTACTTC. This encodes CASSSPDRAGAQYF.

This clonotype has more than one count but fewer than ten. The CDR3: CSARSPDGRNTEAFF. The CDR3 DNA is TGCAGTGCTAGATCTCCCGACGGTAGGAACACTGAAGCTTTCTTT. The chain carries TRBV20-1 and TRBJ1-1; D not resolved. Germline CDR1 is DFQATT and CDR2 is SNEGSKA (reference sequence). The length of the CDR3 is 15 residues. V was pared by 2 bases and J by 1 base, with 14 bases between.

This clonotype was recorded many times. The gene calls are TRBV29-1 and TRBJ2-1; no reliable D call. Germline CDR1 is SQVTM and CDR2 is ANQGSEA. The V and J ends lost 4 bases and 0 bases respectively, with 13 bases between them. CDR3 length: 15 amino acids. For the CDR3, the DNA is TGCAGCGTTGGACTTCAGCGCGCCTCCTACAATGAGCAGTTCTTC. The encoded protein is CSVGLQRASYNEQFF.

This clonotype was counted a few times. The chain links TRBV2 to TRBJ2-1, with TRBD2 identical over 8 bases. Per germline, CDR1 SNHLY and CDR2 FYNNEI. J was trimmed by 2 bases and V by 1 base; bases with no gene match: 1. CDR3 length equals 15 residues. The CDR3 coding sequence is TGTGCCAGCAGTGAAGGACTAGCGACCTACAATGAGCAGTTCTTC. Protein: CASSEGLATYNEQFF.

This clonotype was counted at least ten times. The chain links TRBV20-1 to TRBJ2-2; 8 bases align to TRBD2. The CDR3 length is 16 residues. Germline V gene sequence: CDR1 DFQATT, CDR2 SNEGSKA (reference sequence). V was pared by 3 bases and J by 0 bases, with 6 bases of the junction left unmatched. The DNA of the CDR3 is TGCAGTGCTAGGACGCTAGCGGGCGCGAACACCGGGGAGCTGTTTTTT. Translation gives CSARTLAGANTGELFF.

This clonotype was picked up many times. The chain's CDR3 is CASSTDRGGNTIYF. The CDR3 DNA follows: TGTGCCAGCAGTACGGACAGGGGAGGAAACACCATATATTTT. This chain links TRBV7-9 with TRBJ1-3; 9 nucleotides match TRBD1. V shed 6 bases and J 4 bases; nucleotides not matched to a gene: 4. The CDR3 runs 14 residues. Germline loops: CDR1 SEHNR, CDR2 FQNEAQ (reference sequence). Complete variable domain (other parts from reference TRBV7-9 and TRBJ1-3): DTGVSQNPRHKITKRGQNVTFRCDPISEHNRLYWYRQTLGQGPEFLTYFQNEAQLEKSRLLSDRFSAERPKGSFSTLEIQRTEQGDSAMYLCASSTDRGGNTIYFGEGSWLTVV.

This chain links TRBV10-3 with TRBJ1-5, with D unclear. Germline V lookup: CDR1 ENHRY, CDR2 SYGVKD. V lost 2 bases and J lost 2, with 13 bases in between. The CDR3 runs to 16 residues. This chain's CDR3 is CAISEPSRSGNQPQHF. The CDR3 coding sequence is TGTGCCATCAGTGAGCCCTCCAGGTCTGGCAATCAGCCCCAGCATTTT.

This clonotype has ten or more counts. CDR3 sequence (DNA): TGCGCCAGCAGCTACCTAGCGGGAGGCGGCTCCTACGAGCAGTACTTC. This encodes CASSYLAGGGSYEQYF. J is TRBJ2-7 and V is TRBV5-1; 11 nucleotides match TRBD2. J gave up 0 bases and V 3 bases, and 5 bases lay outside the gene matches. This CDR3 has 16 residues. Per germline, CDR1 SGHRS and CDR2 YFSETQ. The entire variable domain, with the rest obtained from reference TRBV5-1 and TRBJ2-7, is as follows: KAGVTQTPRYLIKTRGQQVTLSCSPISGHRSVSWYQQTPGQGLQFLFEYFSETQRNKGNFPGRFSGRQFSNSRSEMNVSTLELGDSALYLCASSYLAGGGSYEQYFGPGTRLTVT.

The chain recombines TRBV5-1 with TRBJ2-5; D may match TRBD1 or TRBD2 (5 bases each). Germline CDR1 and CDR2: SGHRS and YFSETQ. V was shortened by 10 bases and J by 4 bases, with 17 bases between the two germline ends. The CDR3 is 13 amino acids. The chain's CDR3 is CARNLRGGETQYF. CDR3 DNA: TGCGCCCGCAACTTGAGGGGCGGAGAGACCCAGTACTTC.

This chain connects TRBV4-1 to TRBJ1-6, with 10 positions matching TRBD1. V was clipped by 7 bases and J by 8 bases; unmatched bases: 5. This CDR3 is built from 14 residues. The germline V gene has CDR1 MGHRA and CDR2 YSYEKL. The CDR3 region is CASTRDRGDSPLHF. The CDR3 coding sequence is TGCGCCAGCACCCGGGACAGGGGAGATTCACCCCTCCACTTT.

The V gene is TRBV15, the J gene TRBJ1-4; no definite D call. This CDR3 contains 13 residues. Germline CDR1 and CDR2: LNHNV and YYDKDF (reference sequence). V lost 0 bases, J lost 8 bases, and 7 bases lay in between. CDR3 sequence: CATSRDNREKLFF. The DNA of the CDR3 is TGTGCCACCAGCAGAGACAATCGAGAAAAACTGTTTTTT.

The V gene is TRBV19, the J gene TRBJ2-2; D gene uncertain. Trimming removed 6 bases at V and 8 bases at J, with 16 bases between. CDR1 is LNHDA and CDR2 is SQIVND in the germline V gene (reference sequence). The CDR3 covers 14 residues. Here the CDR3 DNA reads TGTGCCAGTAGCCCTCGGGCCAGGTCTGGGGAGCTGTTTTTT. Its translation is CASSPRARSGELFF.